This entry describes one T cell receptor beta chain. Its antigen is unknown. Unique molecular identifiers were used in preparing the TCRbeta library. One entry per CDR3 protein results from TCRdb running MiXCR on the PCR reads. The data show fewer than 150,000 distinct CDR3 sequences, 8.5% to 10% seen once. The CDR3 sequence is 13 residues long. V dropped 6 bases and J dropped 7; count of bases not matched to a gene: 6. The source of the sample is a study of T-cell reconstitution after alpha-beta-depleted transplantation in children. Study-level points and caveats: Two months or so post-transplant, alpha-beta T cells reportedly derived from several hundred expanded graft clones. Some patients showed high day-60 TCRbeta diversity, which derived from surviving recipient T cells and thymic progenitors. Among T cells one year after transplant, newly produced cells accounted for most counts and diversity.

Specimen: PBMCs, mostly from graft donor cells, collected 180 days after TCRalphabeta/CD19-depleted stem cell transplant. The TCR originated in a girl under two years old who had a stem cell transplant for combined immunodeficiency, so the T cells may come from the graft donor. This chain links TRBV12-3 or TRBV12-4 with TRBJ1-1; 9 nucleotides agree with TRBD1. The CDR3 coding sequence is TGTGCCAGCAGCCGGGACAGGGAGGGTGAAGCTTTCTTT. Encoded protein: CASSRDREGEAFF.